A single sample is the source of the 29 T cell receptor beta chains below, sequenced in a study. TCRdb analysed the RT-PCR reads with MiXCR anew, one entry per CDR3 protein. The sample carries 1,200 to 1,500 distinct CDR3 sequences, almost 35% recorded once. The sequenced sample consisted of memory CD4+ T cells from salivary gland. The receptors were gathered from a female donor with primary Sjogren's syndrome.

This clonotype is judged medium-sized. This chain joins TRBV2 and TRBJ1-6; D is uncertain. Trimming pared 6 bases from V and 7 bases from J, leaving 7 bases between. CDR1 is SNHLY, CDR2 FYNNEI, per germline. CDR3 length equals 12 residues. CDR3 loop: CASSQTNSPLHF. DNA for the CDR3: TGTGCCAGCAGCCAAACGAATTCACCCCTCCACTTT.

The chain employs TRBV4-2 and TRBJ2-5; D gene unclear. The CDR3 runs to 14 residues. V was clipped by 1 base and J by 3 bases, with 9 bases between them. Germline V gene lookup returns CDR1 LGHNA and CDR2 YNFKEQ. The CDR3 DNA sequence: TGTGCCAGCAGCCAAGGCAGGCGGAAAGAGACCCAGTACTTC. Protein: CASSQGRRKETQYF.

This rearrangement joins TRBV5-4 to TRBJ1-6; possible D gene TRBD1, 6 bases. There are 15 residues in the CDR3. V was clipped by 4 bases and J by 5 bases, with 13 bases between them. Germline values: CDR1 SGHNT, CDR2 YYREEE (reference sequence). The CDR3, as DNA: TGTGCCAGCAGCGGTGGACAGACGCATAATTCACCCCTCCACTTT. This codes for CASSGGQTHNSPLHF.

This clonotype is deemed large (0.1 to 1%). The rearrangement uses TRBV12-3 or TRBV12-4 and TRBJ2-4; D is possibly TRBD2 (6 bases). CDR3 length equals 14 residues. The germline V and J ends were trimmed by 4 bases and 4 bases, with 11 bases remaining between them. The DNA for the CDR3 is TGTGCCAGCAGTTCCGGCGGGGCTAAAAACATTCAGTACTTC. It yields the protein CASSSGGAKNIQYF.

Within the sample, this clonotype is medium-sized. The rearrangement joins TRBV7-9 to TRBJ1-1; D uncertain. The CDR3 has 12 amino acids. With 5 bases removed from V and 11 bases from J, the gap between germline ends came to 15 bases. The germline CDR1 and CDR2 sequences are SEHNR and FQNEAQ (reference sequence). This CDR3 reads CASSRENRFAFF. CDR3 bases: TGTGCCAGCAGCCGTGAGAACAGATTTGCTTTCTTT. Looking up the rest from reference TRBV7-9 and TRBJ1-1 gives the full variable domain: DTGVSQNPRHKITKRGQNVTFRCDPISEHNRLYWYRQTLGQGPEFLTYFQNEAQLEKSRLLSDRFSAERPKGSFSTLEIQRTEQGDSAMYLCASSRENRFAFFGQGTRLTVV.

Notes on this clonotype: One junction end disagrees with the germline gene, perhaps due to a read error. The chain combines TRBV4-2 with TRBJ2-3; 8 bases align to TRBD2. In germline, CDR1 is LGHNA, CDR2 YNFKEQ. This CDR3 region has 18 residues. The CDR3 region has the DNA TGTTCCAGCAGCCAAAGCCGGGTAGGACGAGCGGGGGACAATAAGCAGTTCTTT. Residues: CSSSQSRVGRAGDNKQFF.

This clonotype was observed once. The J gene is TRBJ2-7, the V gene TRBV20-1; tentatively, D is TRBD2 (5 bases). The V gene lost 3 bases and the J gene lost 0 bases, with 15 bases spanning the gap. Germline loops: CDR1 DFQATT, CDR2 SNEGSKA (reference sequence). This CDR3 is 15 amino acids long. CDR3 DNA: TGCAGTGCTAGCAGCATTGACGGGGTCTCCTACGAGCAGTACTTC. It translates to CSASSIDGVSYEQYF.

In its sample, this clonotype ranks as large. V and J are TRBV5-1 and TRBJ1-6; possibly TRBD1 for D (6 bases). This CDR3 comprises 17 residues. V was clipped by 4 bases and J by 0 bases, with 14 bases between them. CDR1 SGHRS and CDR2 YFSETQ come from the germline V gene. The CDR3 here is CASSVRQASSYNSPLHF. The DNA of the CDR3 is TGCGCCAGCAGCGTTCGACAGGCCAGCTCCTATAATTCACCCCTCCACTTT. Together with reference TRBV5-1 and TRBJ1-6, the CDR3 gives the full variable domain: KAGVTQTPRYLIKTRGQQVTLSCSPISGHRSVSWYQQTPGQGLQFLFEYFSETQRNKGNFPGRFSGRQFSNSRSEMNVSTLELGDSALYLCASSVRQASSYNSPLHFGNGTRLTVT.

The V call is TRBV15, the J call TRBJ2-1; 12 bases fit TRBD1. CDR3 length: 17 amino acids. V was pared by 3 bases and J by 9 bases, with 12 bases of the junction left unmatched. Germline V gene lookup returns CDR1 LNHNV and CDR2 YYDKDF (reference sequence). This chain's CDR3 is CATSSQPTGQGAGEQFF. In DNA form, the CDR3 reads TGTGCCACCAGCAGCCAACCAACGGGACAGGGGGCAGGTGAGCAGTTCTTC.

This clonotype was observed a handful of times. The CDR3 DNA follows: TGTGCCAGCAGCCGGGGGACAGGGAACACCGGGGAGCTGTTTTTT. It translates to CASSRGTGNTGELFF. The V and J genes are TRBV12-3 or TRBV12-4 and TRBJ2-2; 8 bases map to TRBD1. V gave up 6 bases and J gave up 1 base; unmatched junction bases: 4. This CDR3 comprises 15 residues.

This clonotype was seen many times. The J gene is TRBJ2-5, the V gene TRBV7-8, with 8 nucleotides matching TRBD2. Germline V gene data show CDR1 as SGHVS and CDR2 as FQNEAQ. V was clipped by 4 bases and J by 1 base; unmatched bases: 14. The CDR3 runs to 18 residues. Here the CDR3 DNA reads TGTGCCAGCAGCTCCGGTCGAGGTGGGCGGGGGGCCCAAGAGACCCAGTACTTC. As protein: CASSSGRGGRGAQETQYF.

In its sample, this clonotype was seen a few times. The rearrangement joins TRBV30 to TRBJ2-3; no clear D. The CDR3 is 15 residues long. Trimming shortened V by 3 bases and J by 3 bases, and 16 bases separated the two germline ends. Germline V gives CDR1 GTSNPN, CDR2 SVGIG (reference sequence). This CDR3 is CAWSARGALTDTQYF. CDR3 coding DNA: TGTGCCTGGAGCGCCAGAGGAGCGTTAACAGATACGCAGTATTTT.

The chain uses TRBV20-1 and TRBJ2-7, with 7 bases identical to TRBD1. In germline, CDR1 is DFQATT, CDR2 SNEGSKA (reference sequence). V shed 2 bases and J 4 bases; nucleotides not matched to a gene: 8. This CDR3 region has 14 residues. Here the CDR3 DNA reads TGCAGTGCTAGATGGGGGCCAGGGGGTTACGAGCAGTACTTC. As protein: CSARWGPGGYEQYF.

The chain uses TRBV30 and TRBJ2-1; 7 bases agree with TRBD1. This CDR3 spans 12 amino acids. Germline values: CDR1 GTSNPN, CDR2 SVGIG (reference sequence). V dropped 5 bases and J dropped 5; count of bases not matched to a gene: 3. The CDR3 sequence is CAWGQVNNEQFF. CDR3 nucleotide sequence: TGTGCCTGGGGACAGGTAAACAATGAGCAGTTCTTC.

By frequency in the sample, this clonotype is medium-sized (0.01 to 0.1%). The V and J genes are TRBV18 and TRBJ1-1, with D uncertain. The germline CDR1 and CDR2 sequences are KGHSH and LQKENI. The CDR3 totals 13 residues. The ends were cut back, 7 bases at V and 0 bases at J, with 9 bases in the middle. The chain's CDR3 is CASFVALNTEAFF. CDR3 sequence (DNA): TGTGCCAGCTTCGTTGCCCTGAACACTGAAGCTTTCTTT.

The rearrangement joins TRBV5-5 to TRBJ1-3, with unresolved D. CDR3 length: 15 residues. The ends were cut back, 4 bases at V and 0 bases at J, with 11 bases in the middle. Germline V lookup: CDR1 SGHKS, CDR2 YYEKEE (reference sequence). Here the CDR3 DNA reads TGTGCCAGCAGCCGAGACGGGATCTCTGGAAACACCATATATTTT. The encoded protein is CASSRDGISGNTIYF. Using reference TRBV5-5 and TRBJ1-3 for the parts outside the CDR3, the full variable domain is DAGVTQSPTHLIKTRGQQVTLRCSPISGHKSVSWYQQVLGQGPQFIFQYYEKEERGRGNFPDRFSARQFPNYSSELNVNALLLGDSALYLCASSRDGISGNTIYFGEGSWLTVV.

This clonotype qualifies as medium-sized. V and J are TRBV5-4 and TRBJ2-3; weak D call: TRBD2 (6 bases). Germline-derived CDR1 and CDR2 are SGHNT and YYREEE (reference sequence). The germline V and J ends were trimmed by 4 bases and 8 bases, with 20 bases remaining between them. This CDR3 has 15 residues. DNA for the CDR3: TGTGCCAGCAGCCCCGTAGCGGACCCCCGCGGTACGCAGTATTTT. Translating it yields CASSPVADPRGTQYF.

In this sample, this clonotype is medium-sized. This chain uses TRBV9 with TRBJ2-7; TRBD1 or TRBD2 may be the D gene (5 bases each). This CDR3 contains 14 residues. Trimming took 4 bases from V and 6 from J, leaving 17 bases between them. The V gene's germline CDR1 is SGDLS and CDR2 YYNGEE. The CDR3 protein is CASSPYGTSGEQYF. CDR3 DNA sequence: TGTGCCAGCAGCCCCTACGGGACCTCGGGCGAGCAGTACTTC.

V and J are TRBV28 and TRBJ2-5; 10 bases are a match to TRBD1. Looked up from germline, CDR1 is MDHEN and CDR2 is SYDVKM. The CDR3 totals 16 residues. Unmatched junction bases numbered 8, after V lost 3 bases and J lost 4 bases. The CDR3 DNA is TGTGCCAGCAGTTTTCCCGGGACAGGGGTTCGAGAGACCCAGTACTTC. Translating it yields CASSFPGTGVRETQYF.

This clonotype is classed as medium-sized. J is TRBJ2-3 and V is TRBV12-3 or TRBV12-4; D is unresolved. The CDR3 is 13 residues long. Trimming left V 3 bases short and J 1 base short, with 5 bases between. The CDR3 DNA is TGTGCCAGCAGTTTTATGGGCACAGATACGCAGTATTTT. Translation: CASSFMGTDTQYF.

In its sample, this clonotype ranks as medium-sized. The rearrangement joins TRBV27 to TRBJ2-1; 12 bases align to TRBD2. The CDR3 loop spans 15 amino acids. J gave up 8 bases and V 4 bases, and 6 bases lay outside the gene matches. Germline V gene sequence: CDR1 MNHEY, CDR2 SMNVEV (reference sequence). The CDR3 nucleotides read TGTGCCAGCAGTTCCCCTAGCGGGGGGGGCGATGAGCAGTTCTTC. This encodes CASSSPSGGGDEQFF.

This clonotype is termed medium-sized. The chain employs TRBV7-9 and TRBJ2-5, with D perhaps matching TRBD2 (6 bases). The length of the CDR3 is 17 residues. The V end was cut by 0 bases, the J end by 3 bases, with 17 bases between. Germline V lookup: CDR1 SEHNR, CDR2 FQNEAQ (reference sequence). CDR3 nucleotide sequence: TGTGCCAGCAGCTTAGCCGGGAGTCAATACACCAAAGAGACCCAGTACTTC. Encoded protein: CASSLAGSQYTKETQYF.

Sample share makes this clonotype medium-sized. V gene TRBV20-1 combines with J gene TRBJ2-5, with TRBD1 matching 12 bases. The CDR3 is 15 amino acids. V dropped 5 bases and J dropped 5; count of bases not matched to a gene: 9. Germline V gene lookup returns CDR1 DFQATT and CDR2 SNEGSKA (reference sequence). The CDR3 region is CSAWDRGRVWETQYF. The CDR3 bases are TGCAGTGCTTGGGACAGGGGGCGAGTTTGGGAGACCCAGTACTTC.

This clonotype is labeled medium-sized. The rearrangement links TRBV20-1 to TRBJ1-2; D might be TRBD1 (5 bases). V was clipped by 3 bases and J by 5 bases, with 13 bases between them. Germline-derived CDR1 and CDR2 are DFQATT and SNEGSKA (reference sequence). The CDR3 is 13 amino acids. CDR3 nucleotide sequence: TGCAGTGCTAGCGGCGACAGCGCTTATGGCTACACCTTC. The encoded protein is CSASGDSAYGYTF.

The J gene is TRBJ2-3, the V gene TRBV5-1; unclear D gene. Trimming shortened V by 6 bases and J by 1 base, and 6 bases separated the two germline ends. The CDR3 has 12 residues. Germline V gives CDR1 SGHRS, CDR2 YFSETQ. CDR3 in amino acids: CASIGGTDTQYF. DNA for the CDR3: TGCGCCAGCATAGGAGGCACAGATACGCAGTATTTT.

In its sample, this clonotype is large. The CDR3 loop reads CASSLPSGTDTQYF. In DNA, the CDR3 is TGTGCCAGCAGCTTACCCAGCGGCACAGATACGCAGTATTTT. V and J are TRBV5-6 and TRBJ2-3; D uncertain. Trimming shortened V by 2 bases and J by 1 base, and 8 bases separated the two germline ends. CDR1 SGHDT and CDR2 YYEEEE come from the germline V gene. This CDR3 is 14 amino acids long.

The genes are TRBV5-1 and TRBJ1-1, with D unresolved. Germline CDR1 and CDR2: SGHRS and YFSETQ. Deletions cut 4 bases from V and 0 bases from J, with 10 bases between. CDR3 length: 14 amino acids. This CDR3 is CASSPQDLNTEAFF. The CDR3 DNA reads as TGCGCCAGCAGCCCTCAGGACCTGAACACTGAAGCTTTCTTT.

The J gene is TRBJ1-5, the V gene TRBV6-2 or TRBV6-3, with D possibly being TRBD1 (6 bases). Per germline, CDR1 MNHEY and CDR2 SVGEGT. The germline V and J ends were trimmed by 10 bases and 4 bases, with 17 bases remaining between them. This CDR3 is 14 amino acids long. CDR3 bases: TGTGCCACCTCAATTACAGGGCCAAATCAGCCCCAGCATTTT. It specifies CATSITGPNQPQHF.

This clonotype is labeled medium-sized. CDR3 protein: CATSDPGQGGETQYF. The CDR3 DNA sequence: TGTGCCACCAGTGATCCGGGACAGGGAGGGGAGACCCAGTACTTC. The rearrangement links TRBV24-1 to TRBJ2-5, with 9 bases identical to TRBD1. Germline-derived CDR1 and CDR2 are KGHDR and SFDVKD. J was trimmed by 5 bases and V by 3 bases; bases with no gene match: 6. This CDR3 comprises 15 residues.